This T cell receptor (beta chain) was captured by sequencing in a study of cytomegalovirus exposure and HLA in healthy donors (dated by TCRdb to about 2017). In the study overall: An earlier analysis of under 600 of the donors reported 250 to 350 Gb of sequence data and more than 90 million unique TCR beta sequences from 150 million to 200 million T cells. An early release covering roughly 640 HLA-typed donors comprised roughly 300 gigabases of sequencing data and tens of millions of unique TCR sequences. Of the roughly 430 genotyped donors, around 81% fell in the genetic ancestry cluster associated with self-reported Caucasian donors. The study aimed to test whether signatures of past pathogen exposure could be identified by cataloging public T cell receptors. Using immunosequencing, the study profiled T cell repertoires from around 680 subjects and related those repertoires to cytomegalovirus serostatus. In addition to the first cohort of around 670 subjects, a separate validation cohort of about 120 different subjects was used. High-throughput TCR immunosequencing, statistical association of individual TCRs with disease status, and machine learning were combined to predict cytomegalovirus infection status. To study patterns of TCR occurrence, a later analysis re-analyzed previously published TCR beta repertoires from more than 550 donors and added high-resolution HLA genotyping. Rather than drawing on any new phenotypic data, the later analysis identified candidate immune exposures from TCR beta sequences and the way those sequences occurred across donors. An earlier analysis of around 580 of the donors used high-throughput TCR beta sequencing to judge whether each TCR beta V gene segment behaved as functional or pseudogenic. Donor age, sex, ethnicity and CMV serostatus were compiled alongside the repertoire data. Genome-wide SNP genotypes for about three fifths of the roughly 700 donors were used in a later genetic analysis, which treated that subset as a discovery cohort. Every repertoire in the discovery cohort had been generated on one and the same sequencing platform. Class I and class II HLA loci were covered by the typing at four-digit resolution. Typing coverage varied by locus: about 620-630 donors for A, B, C, DRB1 and DQB1; more than 500 for DQA1; 600 to 610 for DPA1; roughly 450 for DPB1. Several DR-DQ haplotypes were treated as single units for association and clustering because of strong linkage in the cohort. Among over 350 genotyped donors of the cohort, an average of 235,054 unique TCR beta nucleotide sequences were sequenced per donor, roughly 18% of them non-productive. Overall study outcomes, separate from this receptor: Most TCR sequences were seen in very few donors, while some public TCRs were found in many individuals. Because HLA typing was missing for some donors at each locus, association tests included only the typed subset. Some IMGT-functional V segments, including TRBV6-2 and TRBV6-3, could not be distinguished by the 87-base-pair reads and were therefore excluded. A further reported finding was that TCR beta sequences accurately predicted the HLA-A and HLA-B alleles for most subjects in the first cohort. In an earlier analysis of approximately 600 of the donors, most TCR beta V segments were observed in productive rearrangements about 87% or about 30% of the time, broadly matching IMGT annotations. Linkage disequilibrium might explain the correlated functional status among segregating V segments, but an unknown experimental factor could not be ruled out. A total of some 180 TCR beta chains were listed by the study as associated with cytomegalovirus. The authors suggested that the approach could potentially be extended to other disease states and immunological phenotypes. A later analysis reported that several top co-occurrence clusters appeared linked to parvovirus B19, influenza, CMV and Epstein-Barr virus. Roughly uniform sequencing depth across donors was assumed in presence/absence analyses, although this assumption may not hold. A later genetic analysis associated a missense DCLRE1C variant with V-gene and J-gene trimming of TCR beta chains, and an independent cohort replicated the association. Specific HLA alleles were associated with roughly 16,000 TCR beta sequences at a false discovery rate of 0.05 in a later analysis. Compared with the approximately 700-donor mean, donors in an Asian-associated ancestry cluster had fewer N-insertions in productive TCRs, according to a later genetic analysis. Immune exposure information for the cohort was limited to CMV serostatus. Over 15 rarely observed V segments, including chromosome 9 orphons, were excluded from the earlier analysis of about 500 of the donors because counts were too low. The sequencing pipeline was judged likely to have produced a cluster of highly shared sequence variants as a technical artifact. In a later analysis, the rate of TCR association differed among HLA loci, with DRB1 alleles having the most associated TCRs and HLA-C alleles having the fewest. In vitro tests confirmed that a few of the cytomegalovirus-associated TCR beta chains recognize cytomegalovirus antigens. The cohort was sequenced for TCR beta chains only, and without alpha or paired-chain data the features that could be detected were limited. In a later analysis, HLA-associated TCR beta chains showed more clonal expansion and lower generation probabilities than non-associated chains that were equally common. When HLA alleles, especially DR and DQ, strongly co-occurred, TCR associations were difficult to assign to individual alleles. In both the original and validation cohorts, the classifier was reported to diagnose cytomegalovirus status with high specificity and sensitivity. A later analysis found that most CMV-associated TCR beta chains appeared HLA-restricted, with HLA associations seemingly driven largely by CMV exposure.

The CDR3 holds 15 amino acids from the cysteine to the phenylalanine. Only the CDR3 DNA is retained, 45 bases long and in frame from the first base. Per the germline V gene, MNHEY is the CDR1 and SVGAGI is the CDR2. The V and J ends are trimmed by 5 bases and 8 bases, leaving 19 bases between them. Note on this clone: What antigen it recognizes has not been identified. No base qualities exist here, and no much larger clone lies one base off it.

The cohort consisted of 650 to 850 healthy bone marrow donors. All cohort members were sampled while nominally healthy, although unrecorded immune exposures were likely present. The donor was CMV seropositive and was included in the group of some 290 seropositive cohort members. Every donor gave a peripheral blood sample, and the peripheral blood mononuclear cells from that sample were used for TCR beta sequencing. Genomic DNA extraction from the blood cell samples was performed with the Qiagen DNeasy Blood Extraction Kit. The receptor library was made with the immunoSEQ multiplex PCR assay. The multiplex PCR relied on a mix of 60 forward primers for TCR Vbeta segments and 13 reverse primers for TCR Jbeta segments. A multiplex PCR assay on genomic DNA amplified the CDR3 region of rearranged TCR beta genes. The Illumina HiSeq System was used to sequence the amplified TCR beta libraries as 87-base-pair reads. Under the source paper's analysis protocol: In a later analysis, some 80 million unique TCR beta chains were counted across the 500 to 850 repertoires, and approximately 9.9 million of these chains were shared by at least two donors. To remove PCR and sequencing errors, raw reads were error-corrected and collapsed into unique sequences using a nearest-neighbor algorithm that merged closely related sequences. V, D and J gene segments were assigned by aligning CDR3 sequences to IMGT reference sequences. For a sequence to be retained, at least a six-nucleotide match to both a V gene segment and a J gene segment was required. Rearrangements were classified as productive when the CDR3 lacked stop codons and remained in frame with V and J, and all other rearrangements were classified as non-productive. CDR3 was defined by IMGT convention, running from the second conserved V-encoded cysteine to the conserved J-encoded phenylalanine. The earlier analysis of approximately 500 of the donors excluded sequences that lacked an unambiguous match to a single V gene segment. In an earlier analysis of several hundred of the donors, V segments were called functional above 56.7% productive rearrangements and were called segregating when the between-donor standard deviation exceeded 5%. A statistical classification framework was built for diagnosing cytomegalovirus status from the catalog of TCR beta chain sequences. In a later analysis, TCR nucleotide sequences were compared against IMGT/GENE-DB human TR gene sequences so that V and J genes could be assigned. In a later analysis, CDR3 sequences and most-parsimonious VDJ recombination scenarios were assigned using the TCRdist pipeline. A later analysis defined each TCR beta chain by its CDR3 amino acid sequence plus V-gene family, and excluded reads lacking a unique V-gene family. In a later analysis, 450 to 600 highly shared, low-generation-probability nucleotide sequences were removed to address suspected cross-contamination and a sequencing artifact. In a later analysis, a clonal expansion index for each public chain was calculated from normalized within-repertoire ranks of inferred template counts. A later analysis computed generation probabilities with a VDJ recombination model fitted to out-of-frame rearrangements, and checked the results against IGoR. Hypergeometric tests were used in a later analysis to score TCR-TCR, TCR-HLA and TCR-CMV co-occurrence, with a repertoire-size bias correction applied to the TCR pairs. A later analysis estimated false discovery rates by permuting HLA or CMV assignments 20 times. In a later analysis, co-occurring TCRs were grouped using DBSCAN, with TCRdist sequence similarity added in when clustering inside HLA-allele-positive subsets. Repertoires with fewer than 30,000 or more than 120,000 public chains were left out of co-occurrence clustering, as were about 5 repertoires with anomalous nucleotide sharing. The immuneACCESS repertoire file appears here via TCRdb, limited to in-frame rearrangements. These files lack a portion of the clones; in checked studies, under half of the deficit traces to unresolved V genes, and the cause of the others is not known. That table supplies the V and J calls and clone size; D and trimming were determined from the DNA. Within this sample are tens of thousands of clones, with roughly two thirds of them counted one time only. The ten largest clones add up to 5.5% to 8% of the sample.

The sequence joins TRBV6-5 to TRBJ2-1; TRBD2 is perhaps the D gene, given 6 matching bases. Sequencing input: PBMCs. This TCR was sampled from a woman in her 50s in good health and CMV-seropositive. The nucleotide sequence is given as TGTGCCAGCAGTACAAAGGCGGGGACCTCCGATGAGCAGTTCTTC. This is translated as CASSTKAGTSDEQFF.